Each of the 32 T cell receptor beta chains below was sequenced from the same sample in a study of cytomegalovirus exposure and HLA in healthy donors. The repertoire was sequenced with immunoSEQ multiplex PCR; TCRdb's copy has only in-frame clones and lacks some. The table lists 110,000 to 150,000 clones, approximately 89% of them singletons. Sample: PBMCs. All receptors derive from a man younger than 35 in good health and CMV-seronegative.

CDR3 DNA: TGTGCCAGCAGCCGGGACAGGGCCTACGAGCAGTACTTC. Translating it yields CASSRDRAYEQYF. The chain recombines TRBV5-8 with TRBJ2-7; TRBD1 matches at 9 bases. CDR1 and CDR2 (germline): SGHTS, YDEGEE. The J segment lost 2 bases and the V segment lost 4 bases, leaving 1 base of the junction unmatched. The CDR3 sequence is 13 residues long. The full variable domain, with the rest looked up from reference TRBV5-8 and TRBJ2-7, is EAGVTQSPTHLIKTRGQQATLRCSPISGHTSVYWYQQALGLGLQFLLWYDEGEERNRGNFPPRFSGRQFPNYSSELNVNALELEDSALYLCASSRDRAYEQYFGPGTRLTVT.

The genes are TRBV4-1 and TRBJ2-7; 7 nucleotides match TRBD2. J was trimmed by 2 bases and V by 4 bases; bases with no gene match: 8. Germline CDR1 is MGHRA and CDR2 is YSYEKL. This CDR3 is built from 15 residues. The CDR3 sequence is CASSPSSGSTYEQYF. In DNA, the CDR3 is TGCGCCAGCAGCCCGTCTAGCGGCTCCACCTACGAGCAGTACTTC.

Here the CDR3 reads CASSGAEGETQYF. The CDR3 DNA reads TGTGCCAGCAGTGGGGCGGAGGGAGAGACCCAGTACTTC. The chain employs TRBV2 and TRBJ2-5; TRBD2 is a possible D gene (6 bases). Germline CDR1 SNHLY, CDR2 FYNNEI. The CDR3 has 13 residues. The ends were cut back, 4 bases at V and 4 bases at J, with 10 bases in the middle.

Written as DNA, the CDR3 is TGTGCCAGCAGCCTGGGACAGAATAGCAATCAGCCCCAGCATTTT. Its translation is CASSLGQNSNQPQHF. The genes are TRBV2 and TRBJ1-5, with TRBD1 matching 7 bases. Germline values: CDR1 SNHLY, CDR2 FYNNEI. This CDR3 is 15 amino acids long. The V and J ends lost 6 bases and 0 bases, in that order; junction bases with no gene match: 5.

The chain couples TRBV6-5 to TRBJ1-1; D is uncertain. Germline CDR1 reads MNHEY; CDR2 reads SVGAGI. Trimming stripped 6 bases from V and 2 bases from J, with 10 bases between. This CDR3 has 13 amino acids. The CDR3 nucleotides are TGTGCCAGCAGGCTTCTCGGTAACACTGAAGCTTTCTTT. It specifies CASRLLGNTEAFF.

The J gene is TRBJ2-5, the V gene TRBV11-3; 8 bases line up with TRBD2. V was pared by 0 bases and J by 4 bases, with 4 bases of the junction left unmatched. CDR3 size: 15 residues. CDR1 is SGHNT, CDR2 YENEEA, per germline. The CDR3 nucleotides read TGTGCCAGCAGCTTAGACCGGCTAGCGGGAGAGACCCAGTACTTC. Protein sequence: CASSLDRLAGETQYF.

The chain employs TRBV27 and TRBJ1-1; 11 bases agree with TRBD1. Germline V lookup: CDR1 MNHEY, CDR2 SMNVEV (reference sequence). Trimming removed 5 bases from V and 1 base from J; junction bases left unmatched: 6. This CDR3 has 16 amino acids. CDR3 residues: CASSTGTGGQNTEAFF. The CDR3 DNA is TGTGCCAGCAGTACCGGGACAGGGGGTCAGAACACTGAAGCTTTCTTT.

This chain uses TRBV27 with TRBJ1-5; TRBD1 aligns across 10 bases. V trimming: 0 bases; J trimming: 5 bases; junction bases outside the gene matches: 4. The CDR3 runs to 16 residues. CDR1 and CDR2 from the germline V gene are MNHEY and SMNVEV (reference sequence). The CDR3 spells CASSLSGQGVYQPQHF. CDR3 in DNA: TGTGCCAGCAGTTTATCTGGACAGGGGGTGTATCAGCCCCAGCATTTT.

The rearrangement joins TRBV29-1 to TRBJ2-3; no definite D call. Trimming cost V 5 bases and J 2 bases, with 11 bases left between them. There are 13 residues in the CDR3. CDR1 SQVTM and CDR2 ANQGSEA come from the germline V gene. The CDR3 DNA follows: TGCAGCGTTCGCGAGCGCCACACAGATACGCAGTATTTT. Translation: CSVRERHTDTQYF.

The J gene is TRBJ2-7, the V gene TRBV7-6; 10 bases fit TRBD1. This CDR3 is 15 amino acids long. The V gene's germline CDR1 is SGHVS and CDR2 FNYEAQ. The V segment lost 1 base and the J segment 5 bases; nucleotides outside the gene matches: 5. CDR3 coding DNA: TGTGCCAGCAGCTTAGGACAGGGGGCCCGCGACGAGCAGTACTTC. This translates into CASSLGQGARDEQYF.

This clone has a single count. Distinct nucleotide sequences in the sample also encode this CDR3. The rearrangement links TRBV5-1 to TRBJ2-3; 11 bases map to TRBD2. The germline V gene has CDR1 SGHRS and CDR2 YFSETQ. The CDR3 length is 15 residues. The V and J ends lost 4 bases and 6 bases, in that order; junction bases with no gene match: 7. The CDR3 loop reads CASSLRGTSGDTQYF. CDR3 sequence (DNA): TGCGCCAGCAGCCTTAGGGGGACTAGCGGCGATACGCAGTATTTT.

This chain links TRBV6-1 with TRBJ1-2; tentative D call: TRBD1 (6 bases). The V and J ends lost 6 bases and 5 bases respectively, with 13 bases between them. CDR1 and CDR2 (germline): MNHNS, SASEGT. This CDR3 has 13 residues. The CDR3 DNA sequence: TGTGCCAGCAGAGCGACAGGCCTTTATGGCTACACCTTC. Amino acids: CASRATGLYGYTF.

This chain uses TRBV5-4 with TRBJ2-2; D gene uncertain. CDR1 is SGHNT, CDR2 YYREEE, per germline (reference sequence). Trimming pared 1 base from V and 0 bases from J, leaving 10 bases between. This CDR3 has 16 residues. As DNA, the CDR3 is TGTGCCAGCAGCTTGATCGGCGGTTCGAACACCGGGGAGCTGTTTTTT. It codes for CASSLIGGSNTGELFF.

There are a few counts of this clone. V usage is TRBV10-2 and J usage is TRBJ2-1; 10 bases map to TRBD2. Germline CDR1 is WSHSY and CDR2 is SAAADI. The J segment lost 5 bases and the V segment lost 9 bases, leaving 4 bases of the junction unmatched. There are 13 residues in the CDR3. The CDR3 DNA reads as TGCGCCAGTGGACTAGCGGAAAACAATGAGCAGTTCTTC. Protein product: CASGLAENNEQFF.

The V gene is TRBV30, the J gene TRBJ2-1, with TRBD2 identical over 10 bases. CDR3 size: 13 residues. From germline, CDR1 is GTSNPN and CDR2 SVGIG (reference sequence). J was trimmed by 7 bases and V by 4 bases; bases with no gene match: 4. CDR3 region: CAWIPGLANEQFF. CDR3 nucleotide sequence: TGTGCCTGGATCCCGGGACTAGCGAATGAGCAGTTCTTC.

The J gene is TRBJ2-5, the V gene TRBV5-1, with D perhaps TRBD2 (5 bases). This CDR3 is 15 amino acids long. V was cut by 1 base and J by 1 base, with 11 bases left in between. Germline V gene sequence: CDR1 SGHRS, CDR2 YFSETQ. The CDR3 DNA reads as TGCGCCAGCAGCTTGTTTCGGGGTGCCCAAGAGACCCAGTACTTC. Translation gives CASSLFRGAQETQYF.

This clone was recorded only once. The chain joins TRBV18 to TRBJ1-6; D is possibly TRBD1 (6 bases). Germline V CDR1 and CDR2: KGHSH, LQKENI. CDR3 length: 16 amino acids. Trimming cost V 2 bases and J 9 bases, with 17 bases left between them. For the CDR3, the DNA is TGTGCCAGCTCACCAAATTCGGCCATACAGGGTTCACCCCTCCACTTT. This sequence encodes CASSPNSAIQGSPLHF.

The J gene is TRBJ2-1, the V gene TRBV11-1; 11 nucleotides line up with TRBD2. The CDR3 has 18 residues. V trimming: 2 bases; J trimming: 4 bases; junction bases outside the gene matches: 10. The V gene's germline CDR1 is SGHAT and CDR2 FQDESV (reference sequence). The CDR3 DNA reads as TGTGCCAGCAGCTTAATGGTGCGGCTAGCGGGGGGATACAATGAGCAGTTCTTC. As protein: CASSLMVRLAGGYNEQFF.

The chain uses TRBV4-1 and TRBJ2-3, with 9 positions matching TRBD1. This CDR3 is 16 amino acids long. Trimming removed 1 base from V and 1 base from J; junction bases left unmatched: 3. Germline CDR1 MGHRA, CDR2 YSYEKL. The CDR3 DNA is TGCGCCAGCAGCCAAGGACAGGGGGTGGGCACAGATACGCAGTATTTT. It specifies CASSQGQGVGTDTQYF.

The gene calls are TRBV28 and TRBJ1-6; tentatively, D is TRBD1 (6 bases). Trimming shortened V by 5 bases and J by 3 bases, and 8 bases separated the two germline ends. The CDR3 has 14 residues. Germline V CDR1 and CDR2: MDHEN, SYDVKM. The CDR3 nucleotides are TGTGCCAGCAGTCCGGGACACTATAATTCACCCCTCCACTTT. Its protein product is CASSPGHYNSPLHF.

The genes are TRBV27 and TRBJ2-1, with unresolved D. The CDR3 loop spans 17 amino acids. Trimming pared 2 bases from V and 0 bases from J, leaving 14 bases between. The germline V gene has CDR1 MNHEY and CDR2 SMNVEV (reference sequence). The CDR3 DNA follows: TGTGCCAGCAGTTTAGAGCCTAGACCCACCTCCTACAATGAGCAGTTCTTC. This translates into CASSLEPRPTSYNEQFF.

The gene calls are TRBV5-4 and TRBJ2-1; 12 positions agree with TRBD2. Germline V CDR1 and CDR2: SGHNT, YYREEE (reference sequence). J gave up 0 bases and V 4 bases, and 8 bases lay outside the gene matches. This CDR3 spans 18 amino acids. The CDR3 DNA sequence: TGTGCCAGCAGCCCTCGGACTAGCGGGACGAGCTCCTACAATGAGCAGTTCTTC. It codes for CASSPRTSGTSSYNEQFF.

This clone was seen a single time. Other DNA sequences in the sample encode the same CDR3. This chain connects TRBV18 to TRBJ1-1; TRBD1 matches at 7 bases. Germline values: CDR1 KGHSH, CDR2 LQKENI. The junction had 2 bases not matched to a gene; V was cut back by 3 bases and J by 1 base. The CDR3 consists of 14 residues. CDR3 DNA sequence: TGTGCCAGCTCACCGAGACAGGGGAACACTGAAGCTTTCTTT. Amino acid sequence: CASSPRQGNTEAFF.

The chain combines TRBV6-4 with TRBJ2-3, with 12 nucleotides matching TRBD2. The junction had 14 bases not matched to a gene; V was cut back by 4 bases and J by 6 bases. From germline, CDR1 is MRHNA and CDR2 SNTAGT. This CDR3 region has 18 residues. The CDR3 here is CASSVKFCLAGGLDTQYF. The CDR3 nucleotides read TGTGCCAGCAGTGTTAAATTTTGTCTAGCGGGGGGGCTGGATACGCAGTATTTT.

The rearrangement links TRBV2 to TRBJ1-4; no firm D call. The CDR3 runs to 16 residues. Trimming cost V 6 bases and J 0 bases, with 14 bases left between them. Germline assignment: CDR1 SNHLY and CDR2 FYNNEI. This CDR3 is CASRLQNSATNEKLFF. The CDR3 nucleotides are TGTGCCAGCAGACTTCAAAACAGTGCAACTAATGAAAAACTGTTTTTT. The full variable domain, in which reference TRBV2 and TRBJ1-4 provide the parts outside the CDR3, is EPEVTQTPSHQVTQMGQEVILRCVPISNHLYFYWYRQILGQKVEFLVSFYNNEISEKSEIFDDQFSVERPDGSNFTLKIRSTKLEDSAMYFCASRLQNSATNEKLFFGSGTQLSVL.

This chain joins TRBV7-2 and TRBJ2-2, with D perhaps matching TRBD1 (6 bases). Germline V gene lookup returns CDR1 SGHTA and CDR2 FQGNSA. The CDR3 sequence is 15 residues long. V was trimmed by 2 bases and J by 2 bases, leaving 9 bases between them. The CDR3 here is CASSLQDSNTGELFF. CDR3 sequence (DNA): TGTGCCAGCAGCTTACAGGACAGTAACACCGGGGAGCTGTTTTTT.

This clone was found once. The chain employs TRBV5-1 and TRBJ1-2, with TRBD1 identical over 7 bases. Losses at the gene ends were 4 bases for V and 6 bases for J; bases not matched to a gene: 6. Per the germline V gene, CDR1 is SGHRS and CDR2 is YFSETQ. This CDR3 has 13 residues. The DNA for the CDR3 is TGCGCCAGCAGCCGCTACAGGGGTAATGGCTACACCTTC. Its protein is CASSRYRGNGYTF.

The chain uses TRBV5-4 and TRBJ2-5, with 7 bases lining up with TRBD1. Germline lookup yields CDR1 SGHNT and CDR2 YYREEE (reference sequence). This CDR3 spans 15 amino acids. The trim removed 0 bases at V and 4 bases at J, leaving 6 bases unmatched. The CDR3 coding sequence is TGTGCCAGCAGCTTGGCGACAGGGTGGGGAGAGACCCAGTACTTC. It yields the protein CASSLATGWGETQYF.

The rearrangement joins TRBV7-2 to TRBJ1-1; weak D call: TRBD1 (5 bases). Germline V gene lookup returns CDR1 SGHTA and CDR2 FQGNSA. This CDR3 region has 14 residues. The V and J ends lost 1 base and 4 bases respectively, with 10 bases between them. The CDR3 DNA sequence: TGTGCCAGCAGCTTAGTCCTAGGGGCCACTGAAGCTTTCTTT. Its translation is CASSLVLGATEAFF. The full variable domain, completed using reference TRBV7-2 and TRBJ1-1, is GAGVSQSPSNKVTEKGKDVELRCDPISGHTALYWYRQSLGQGLEFLIYFQGNSAPDKSGLPSDRFSAERTGGSVSTLTIQRTQQEDSAVYLCASSLVLGATEAFFGQGTRLTVV.

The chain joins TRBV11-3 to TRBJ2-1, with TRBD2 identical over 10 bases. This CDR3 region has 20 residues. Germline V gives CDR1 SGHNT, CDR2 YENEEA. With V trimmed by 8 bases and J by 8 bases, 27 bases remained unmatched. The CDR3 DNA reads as TGTGCCAGCCGAAAAGGCCGGGGGGCGCCTAGCGGGAGTCCCAGCTATGAGCAGTTCTTC. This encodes CASRKGRGAPSGSPSYEQFF.

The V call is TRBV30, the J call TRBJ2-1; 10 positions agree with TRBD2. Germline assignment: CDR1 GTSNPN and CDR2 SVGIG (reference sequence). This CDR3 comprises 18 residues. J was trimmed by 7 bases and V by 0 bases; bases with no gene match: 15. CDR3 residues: CAWSVSGSGRKVENEQFF. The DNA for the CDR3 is TGTGCCTGGAGTGTATCGGGTAGCGGGAGGAAAGTTGAAAATGAGCAGTTCTTC. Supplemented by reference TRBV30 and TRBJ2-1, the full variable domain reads SQTIHQWPATLVQPVGSPLSLECTVEGTSNPNLYWYRQAAGRGLQLLFYSVGIGQISSEVPQNLSASRPQDRQFILSSKKLLLSDSGFYLCAWSVSGSGRKVENEQFFGPGTRLTVL.

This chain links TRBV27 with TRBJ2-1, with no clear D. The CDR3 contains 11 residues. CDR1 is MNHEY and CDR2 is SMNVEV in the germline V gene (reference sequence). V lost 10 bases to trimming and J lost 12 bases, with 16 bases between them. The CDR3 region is CATSLPPGQFF. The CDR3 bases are TGTGCCACCTCGCTCCCCCCGGGGCAGTTCTTC.